The source of this T cell receptor beta chain is a study of T-cell reconstitution after alpha-beta-depleted transplantation in children. Points from the study as a whole: Where some patients showed high TCRbeta diversity at day 60, it came from recipient T cells and thymic progenitors that had survived. About two months after transplant, alpha-beta T cells reportedly came from several hundred expanded graft clones.

Using unique molecular identifiers, the investigators prepared the TCRbeta library. TCRdb used MiXCR to reprocess the PCR reads, holding one entry per CDR3 protein. This table has about 58,000 distinct CDR3 sequences, roughly 45% appearing once. As concerns this clonotype: Its antigen is still unknown.

The sequence was collected from a male patient between 5 and 17 years old who had a stem cell transplant for acute lymphoblastic leukemia, so the T cells may come from the graft donor. Sequenced material: PBMCs, mostly from graft donor cells, taken 360 days after TCRalphabeta/CD19-depleted stem cell transplant.

The CDR3: CASSFYGTGSYNEQFF. Written as DNA, the CDR3 is TGTGCCAGCAGTTTCTACGGGACAGGCTCCTACAATGAGCAGTTCTTC. The chain has TRBV27 and TRBJ2-1; 8 nucleotides agree with TRBD1. V gave up 3 bases and J gave up 0 bases; unmatched junction bases: 4. Germline lookup yields CDR1 MNHEY and CDR2 SMNVEV (reference sequence). This CDR3 has 16 amino acids.